A single sample gave rise to the 2 T cell receptor beta chains below, sequenced in a study of shared clonotypes between healthy human individuals. Naivety among CD8 cells was defined by CD45RO negativity and positive CCR7 selection, thereby excluding terminally differentiated effector memory CD45RA+ cells. Profiling relied on immunoSEQ multiplex PCR, and the TCRdb table lists in-frame clones only, not all of them. The profile covers 630,000 or so clones, with more than 95% appearing a single time and approximately 0.3% taken by the ten largest. The sample was naive CD8+ T cells sorted from blood. The origin of the receptors is a man aged 25-45 years in good health.

This chain joins TRBV9 and TRBJ2-5; 7 bases line up with TRBD1. Germline V lookup: CDR1 SGDLS, CDR2 YYNGEE. V was clipped by 3 bases and J by 1 base; unmatched bases: 12. The CDR3 spans 17 residues. The CDR3 region has the DNA TGTGCCAGCAGCGGGGACCCAGGGACAGCATCCCAAGAGACCCAGTACTTC. Protein product: CASSGDPGTASQETQYF. Based on the CDR3 plus reference TRBV9 and TRBJ2-5, the full variable domain is DSGVTQTPKHLITATGQRVTLRCSPRSGDLSVYWYQQSLDQGLQFLIQYYNGEERAKGNILERFSAQQFPDLHSELNLSSLELGDSALYFCASSGDPGTASQETQYFGPGTRLLVL.

The rearrangement joins TRBV7-3 to TRBJ2-5; maybe TRBD1 (6 bases). The length of the CDR3 is 14 residues. With 5 bases removed from V and 2 bases from J, the gap between germline ends came to 12 bases. The germline gives CDR1 SGHTA, CDR2 FQGTGA. The CDR3 nucleotides read TGTGCCAGCAGCAGAACAGGGCGACAAGAGACCCAGTACTTC. Its protein product is CASSRTGRQETQYF.